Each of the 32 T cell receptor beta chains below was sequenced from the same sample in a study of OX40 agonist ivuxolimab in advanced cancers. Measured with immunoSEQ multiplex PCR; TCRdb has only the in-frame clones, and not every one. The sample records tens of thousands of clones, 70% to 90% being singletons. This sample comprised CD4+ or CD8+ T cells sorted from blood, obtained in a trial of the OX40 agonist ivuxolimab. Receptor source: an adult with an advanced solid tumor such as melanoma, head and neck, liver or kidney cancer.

CDR3 coding DNA: TGTGCCACCCTACAGGGAGTTCCCTATAATTCACCCCTCCACTTT. Translating it yields CATLQGVPYNSPLHF. This chain uses TRBV28 with TRBJ1-6; D possibly corresponds to TRBD1 (6 bases). The germline V and J ends were trimmed by 10 bases and 2 bases, with 15 bases remaining between them. Per germline, CDR1 MDHEN and CDR2 SYDVKM. The CDR3 is 15 amino acids.

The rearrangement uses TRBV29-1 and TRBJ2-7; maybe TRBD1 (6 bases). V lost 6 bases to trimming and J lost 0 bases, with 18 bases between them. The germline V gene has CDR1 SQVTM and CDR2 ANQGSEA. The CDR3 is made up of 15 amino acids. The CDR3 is CSVYTGPTFSYEQYF. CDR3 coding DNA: TGCAGCGTCTATACAGGGCCCACCTTCTCCTACGAGCAGTACTTC.

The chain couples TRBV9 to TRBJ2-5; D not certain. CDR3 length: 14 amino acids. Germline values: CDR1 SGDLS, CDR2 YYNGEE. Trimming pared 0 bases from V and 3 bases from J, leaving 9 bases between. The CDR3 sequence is CASSVGSLEETQYF. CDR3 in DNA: TGTGCCAGCAGCGTAGGTTCTCTGGAAGAGACCCAGTACTTC.

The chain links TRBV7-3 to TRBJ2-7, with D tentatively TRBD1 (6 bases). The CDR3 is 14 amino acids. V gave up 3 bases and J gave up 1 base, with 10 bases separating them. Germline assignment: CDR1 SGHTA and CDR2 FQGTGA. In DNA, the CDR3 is TGTGCCAGCAGCTTCGGACAGCCATCCTACGAGCAGTACTTC. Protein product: CASSFGQPSYEQYF.

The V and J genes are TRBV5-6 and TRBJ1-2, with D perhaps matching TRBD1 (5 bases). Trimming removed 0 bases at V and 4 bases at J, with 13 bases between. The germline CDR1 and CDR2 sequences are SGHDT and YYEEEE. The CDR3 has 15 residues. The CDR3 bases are TGTGCCAGCAGCTTGGCCGGGGGAGAAGGCTATGGCTACACCTTC. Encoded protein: CASSLAGGEGYGYTF.

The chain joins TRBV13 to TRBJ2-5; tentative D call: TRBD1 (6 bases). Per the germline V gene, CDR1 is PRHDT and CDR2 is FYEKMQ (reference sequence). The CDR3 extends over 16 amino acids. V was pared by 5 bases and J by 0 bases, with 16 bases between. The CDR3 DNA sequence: TGTGCCAGCAGCCACGGGCTAGACAGGTACCAAGAGACCCAGTACTTC. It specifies CASSHGLDRYQETQYF.

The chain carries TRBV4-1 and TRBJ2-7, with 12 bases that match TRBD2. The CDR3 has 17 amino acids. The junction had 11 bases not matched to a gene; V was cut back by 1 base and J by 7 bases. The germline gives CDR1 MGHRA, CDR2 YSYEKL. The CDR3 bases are TGCGCCAGCAGCCAAGCACTAGCGGGAGGCCCTCGCCGGGAGCAGTACTTC. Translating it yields CASSQALAGGPRREQYF.

The DNA for the CDR3 is TGTGCCAGTAGTCGCCGGGACAGGGCGCTTGCCAAAAACATTCAGTACTTC. It yields the protein CASSRRDRALAKNIQYF. V usage is TRBV19 and J usage is TRBJ2-4; 9 bases fit TRBD1. Germline V gene lookup returns CDR1 LNHDA and CDR2 SQIVND (reference sequence). The V segment lost 5 bases and the J segment 1 base; nucleotides outside the gene matches: 9. This CDR3 spans 17 amino acids.

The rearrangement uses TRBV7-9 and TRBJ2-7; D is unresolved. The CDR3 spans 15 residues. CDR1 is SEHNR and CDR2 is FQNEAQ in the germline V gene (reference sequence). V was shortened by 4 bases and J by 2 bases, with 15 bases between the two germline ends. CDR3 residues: CASSWLDSSTYEQYF. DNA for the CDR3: TGTGCCAGCAGCTGGTTAGACTCGTCGACCTACGAGCAGTACTTC.

CDR3 region: CASTRGNNEQFF. CDR3 in DNA: TGTGCCAGCACCCGCGGTAACAATGAGCAGTTCTTC. The chain employs TRBV28 and TRBJ2-1; D call uncertain. Trimming removed 7 bases at V and 5 bases at J, with 9 bases between. Germline V gene sequence: CDR1 MDHEN, CDR2 SYDVKM. The CDR3 consists of 12 residues.

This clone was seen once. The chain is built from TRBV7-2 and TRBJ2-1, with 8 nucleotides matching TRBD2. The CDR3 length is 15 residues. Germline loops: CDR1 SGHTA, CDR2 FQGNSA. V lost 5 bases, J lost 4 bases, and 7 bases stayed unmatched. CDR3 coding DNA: TGTGCCAGCAGCCGAGCGGGAGCGGAATACAATGAGCAGTTCTTC. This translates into CASSRAGAEYNEQFF.

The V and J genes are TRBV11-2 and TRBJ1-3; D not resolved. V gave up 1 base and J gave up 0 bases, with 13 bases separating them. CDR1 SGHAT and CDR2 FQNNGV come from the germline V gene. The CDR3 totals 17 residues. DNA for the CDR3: TGTGCCAGCAGCTTAGGCGGACCCCCACACTCTGGAAACACCATATATTTT. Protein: CASSLGGPPHSGNTIYF.

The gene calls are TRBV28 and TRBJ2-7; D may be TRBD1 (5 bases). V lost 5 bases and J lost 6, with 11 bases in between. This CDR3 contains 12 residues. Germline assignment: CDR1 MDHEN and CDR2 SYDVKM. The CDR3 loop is CASSQQVSEQYF. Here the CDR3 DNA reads TGTGCCAGCAGTCAACAGGTGAGCGAGCAGTACTTC.

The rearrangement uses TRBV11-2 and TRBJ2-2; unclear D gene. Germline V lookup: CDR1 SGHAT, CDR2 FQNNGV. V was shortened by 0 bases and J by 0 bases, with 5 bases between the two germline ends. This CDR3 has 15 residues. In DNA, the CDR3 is TGTGCCAGCAGCTTAGAGCGGACGAACACCGGGGAGCTGTTTTTT. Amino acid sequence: CASSLERTNTGELFF. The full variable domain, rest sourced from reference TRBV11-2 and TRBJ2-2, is EAGVAQSPRYKIIEKRQSVAFWCNPISGHATLYWYQQILGQGPKLLIQFQNNGVVDDSQLPKDRFSAERLKGVDSTLKIQPAKLEDSAVYLCASSLERTNTGELFFGEGSRLTVL.

This CDR3 reads CATNDRGHNQPQHF. The CDR3 nucleotides read TGTGCCACCAATGACAGGGGGCACAATCAGCCCCAGCATTTT. The V call is TRBV6-4, the J call TRBJ1-5; 10 bases map to TRBD1. This CDR3 has 14 residues. Germline V gene lookup returns CDR1 MRHNA and CDR2 SNTAGT. The trim removed 10 bases at V and 3 bases at J, leaving 6 bases unmatched.

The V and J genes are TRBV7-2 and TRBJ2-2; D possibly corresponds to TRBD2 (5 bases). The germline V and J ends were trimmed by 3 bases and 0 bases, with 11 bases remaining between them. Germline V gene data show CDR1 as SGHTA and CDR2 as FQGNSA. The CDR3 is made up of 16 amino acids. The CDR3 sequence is CASSFVRGANTGELFF. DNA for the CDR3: TGTGCCAGCAGCTTTGTCCGGGGAGCGAACACCGGGGAGCTGTTTTTT.

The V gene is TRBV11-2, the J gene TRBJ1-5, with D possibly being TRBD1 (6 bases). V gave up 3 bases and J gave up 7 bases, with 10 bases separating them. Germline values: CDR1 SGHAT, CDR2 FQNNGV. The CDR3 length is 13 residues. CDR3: CASSFEQGQPQHF. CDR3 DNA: TGTGCCAGCAGCTTTGAACAGGGCCAGCCCCAGCATTTT.

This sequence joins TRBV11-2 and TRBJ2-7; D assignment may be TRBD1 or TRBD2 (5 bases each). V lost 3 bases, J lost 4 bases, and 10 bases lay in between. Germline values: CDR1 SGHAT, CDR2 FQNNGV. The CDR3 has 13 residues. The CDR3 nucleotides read TGTGCCAGCAGCTTTGGCAGGGAGTACGAGCAGTACTTC. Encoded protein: CASSFGREYEQYF.

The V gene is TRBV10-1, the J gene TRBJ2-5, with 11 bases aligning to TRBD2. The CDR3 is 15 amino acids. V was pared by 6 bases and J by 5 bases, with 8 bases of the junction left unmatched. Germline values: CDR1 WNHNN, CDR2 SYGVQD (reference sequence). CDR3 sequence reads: CASSSTSGSGETQYF. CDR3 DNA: TGCGCCAGCAGCAGTACTAGCGGGAGCGGGGAGACCCAGTACTTC.

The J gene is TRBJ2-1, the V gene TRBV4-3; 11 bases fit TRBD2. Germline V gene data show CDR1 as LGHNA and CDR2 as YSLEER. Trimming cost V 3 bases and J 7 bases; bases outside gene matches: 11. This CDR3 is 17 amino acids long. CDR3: CASSQGRGTSGINEQFF. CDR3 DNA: TGCGCCAGCAGCCAGGGGCGAGGGACTAGCGGTATTAATGAGCAGTTCTTC.

CDR3 nucleotide sequence: TGTGCCAGCAGCTTAAGGCCAGGCCCTTTCACCGGGGAGCTGTTTTTT. Translated: CASSLRPGPFTGELFF. The V gene is TRBV7-3, the J gene TRBJ2-2; no definite D call. Per germline, CDR1 SGHTA and CDR2 FQGTGA. V lost 1 base and J 4 bases, leaving 13 bases between the germline ends. This CDR3 comprises 16 residues.

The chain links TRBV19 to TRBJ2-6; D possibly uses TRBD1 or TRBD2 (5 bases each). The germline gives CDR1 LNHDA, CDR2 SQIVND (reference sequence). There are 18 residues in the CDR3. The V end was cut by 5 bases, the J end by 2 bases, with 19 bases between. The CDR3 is CASSPPGTGSAGANVLTF. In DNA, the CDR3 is TGTGCCAGTAGTCCTCCGGGGACGGGTTCGGCTGGGGCCAACGTCCTGACTTTC.

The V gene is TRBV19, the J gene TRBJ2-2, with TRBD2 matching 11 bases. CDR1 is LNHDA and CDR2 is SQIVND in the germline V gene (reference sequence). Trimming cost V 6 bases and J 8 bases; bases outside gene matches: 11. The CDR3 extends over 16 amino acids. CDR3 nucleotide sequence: TGTGCCAGTAGCCTGACTAGCGGGGCGAGAGTGGGGGAGCTGTTTTTT. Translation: CASSLTSGARVGELFF.

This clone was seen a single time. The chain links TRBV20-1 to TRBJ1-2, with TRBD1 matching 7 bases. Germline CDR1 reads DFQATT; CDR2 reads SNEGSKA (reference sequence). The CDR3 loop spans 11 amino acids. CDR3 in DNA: TGCAGCGAAAAGGGGGCGTCCGGCTACACCTTC. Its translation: CSEKGASGYTF.

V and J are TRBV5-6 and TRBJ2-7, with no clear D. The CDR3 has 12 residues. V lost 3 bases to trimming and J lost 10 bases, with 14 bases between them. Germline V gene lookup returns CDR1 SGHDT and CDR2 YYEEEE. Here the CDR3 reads CASSYASSRQYF. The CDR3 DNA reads TGTGCCAGCAGCTATGCAAGCTCACGCCAGTACTTC.

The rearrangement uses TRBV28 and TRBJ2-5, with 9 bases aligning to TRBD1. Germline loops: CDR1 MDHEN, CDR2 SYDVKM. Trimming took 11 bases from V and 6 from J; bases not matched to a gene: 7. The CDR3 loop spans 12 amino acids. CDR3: CACGQGTKTQYF. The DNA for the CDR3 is TGTGCCTGCGGACAGGGGACGAAGACCCAGTACTTC.

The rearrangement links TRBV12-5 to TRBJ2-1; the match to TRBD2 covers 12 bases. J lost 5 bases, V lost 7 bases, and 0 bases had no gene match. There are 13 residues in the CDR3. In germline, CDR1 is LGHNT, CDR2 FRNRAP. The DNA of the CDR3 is TGTGCTAGTGCTAGCGGGAGGGACAATGAGCAGTTCTTC. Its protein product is CASASGRDNEQFF.

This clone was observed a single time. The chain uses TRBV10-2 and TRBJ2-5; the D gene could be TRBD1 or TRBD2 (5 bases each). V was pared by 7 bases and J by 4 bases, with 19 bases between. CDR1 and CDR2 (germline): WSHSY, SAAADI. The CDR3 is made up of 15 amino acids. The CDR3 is CASNERVRAGETQYF. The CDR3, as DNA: TGCGCCAGCAACGAACGGGTCAGGGCGGGAGAGACCCAGTACTTC.

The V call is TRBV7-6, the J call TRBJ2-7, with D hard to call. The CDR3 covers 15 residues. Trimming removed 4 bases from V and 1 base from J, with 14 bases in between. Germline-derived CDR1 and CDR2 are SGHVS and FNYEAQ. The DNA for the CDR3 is TGTGCCAGCAGCTCAGAGGCCAGCCTTTCCTACGAGCAGTACTTC. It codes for CASSSEASLSYEQYF.

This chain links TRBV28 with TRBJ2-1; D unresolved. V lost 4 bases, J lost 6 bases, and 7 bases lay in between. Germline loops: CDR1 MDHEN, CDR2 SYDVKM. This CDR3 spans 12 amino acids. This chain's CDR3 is CASSSRVNEQFF. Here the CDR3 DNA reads TGTGCCAGCAGTTCACGGGTCAATGAGCAGTTCTTC.

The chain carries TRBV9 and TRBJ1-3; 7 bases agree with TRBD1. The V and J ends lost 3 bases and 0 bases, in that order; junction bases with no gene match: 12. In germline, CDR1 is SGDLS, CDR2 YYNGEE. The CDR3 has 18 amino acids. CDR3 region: CASSDALGQPSSGNTIYF. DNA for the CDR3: TGTGCCAGCAGCGATGCCCTGGGACAGCCGAGCTCTGGAAACACCATATATTTT.

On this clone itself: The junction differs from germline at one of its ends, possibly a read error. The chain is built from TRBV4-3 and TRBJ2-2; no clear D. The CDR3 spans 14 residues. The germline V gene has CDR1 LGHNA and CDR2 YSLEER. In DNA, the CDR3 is TGCGCCAGCAGTCAAGACATAAACACCGGGGAGCTGTTTTTT. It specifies CASSQDINTGELFF.